This T cell receptor (beta chain) emerged from a study of regulatory T cells in long-lasting Graves disease. Study results and limitations: Persistent cases favored TRBV28, TRBJ1-2 and TRBJ2-5.

Time point: newly diagnosed GD, antithyroid drugs for less than 3 months. From PBMCs, RNA was extracted and then used to make the TCR library. V shed 3 bases and J shed 5 bases, with 17 bases lying between them. CDR3 size: 16 residues. Germline CDR1 reads SGHDT; CDR2 reads YYEEEE. Comments on this clonotype: Its antigen remains unknown.

Construction of the TCR beta libraries employed iRepertoire HTBI primers in conjunction with Arm-PCR of CDR3 regions. MiXCR, applied by TCRdb to the multiplex PCR reads, yields one record per CDR3 protein. The sample holds fewer than 400,000 distinct CDR3 sequences, 18% seen once. The input for sequencing was peripheral blood mononuclear cells (PBMCs), taken at new diagnosis, from a patient treated with antithyroid drugs. The J gene is TRBJ1-4, the V gene TRBV5-6; D not certain. This receptor was identified in a female donor with Graves disease. CDR3 amino acids: CASSYGPPRVNEKLFF. The CDR3 DNA sequence: TGTGCCAGCAGCTACGGACCCCCACGTGTGAATGAAAAACTGTTTTTT. Based on the CDR3 plus reference TRBV5-6 and TRBJ1-4, the full variable domain is DAGVTQSPTHLIKTRGQQVTLRCSPKSGHDTVSWYQQALGQGPQFIFQYYEEEERQRGNFPDRFSGHQFPNYSSELNVNALLLGDSALYLCASSYGPPRVNEKLFFGSGTQLSVL.